This TCR beta chain was observed in a study of PD-1 blockade in classical Hodgkin lymphoma. Points from the study as a whole: CD4+ but not CD8+ TCR diversity rose significantly by C4D1. Diminished baseline TCR diversity has been reported in newly diagnosed patients relative to healthy donors. When nivolumab was started under 1 year after ASCT, patients were excluded.

Each patient's relapse followed autologous stem cell transplantation, and brentuximab vedotin exposure varied. Produced via immunoSEQ multiplex PCR; TCRdb's table is partial and in-frame only. The sample has more than 60,000 clones; under 95% are singletons. Of note for this clone: Its antigen is still unknown.

This CDR3 is 15 amino acids long. Deletions cut 5 bases from V and 0 bases from J, with 14 bases between. The germline V gene encodes CDR1 LNHDA and CDR2 SQIVND (reference sequence). This specimen was peripheral blood mononuclear cells (PBMCs), taken at baseline. This chain links TRBV19 with TRBJ2-7; tentative D call: TRBD1 (5 bases). This TCR came from a human donor with classical Hodgkin lymphoma. The DNA for the CDR3 is TGTGCCAGTAGTCAATCAGGGTCTGGCTCCTACGAGCAGTACTTC. Amino acids: CASSQSGSGSYEQYF.